This TCR beta chain was obtained from a study of PD-1 blockade in classical Hodgkin lymphoma. About the research overall: Every 2 weeks, patients had 3 mg/kg nivolumab intravenously.

For this clone: The antigen remains undetermined.

The germline CDR1 and CDR2 sequences are SGHTA and FQGTGA. The length of the CDR3 is 18 residues. The V and J ends lost 1 base and 0 bases, in that order; junction bases with no gene match: 6. Sequenced by immunoSEQ multiplex PCR; TCRdb stores in-frame clones only, minus some. The table has approximately 4,100 clones, about 79% seen once. There was relapse after autologous stem cell transplantation in every patient, and there was variation in brentuximab vedotin exposure. Thawed PBMCs underwent magnetic negative selection to yield purified CD4+ T cells. Findings and limits, study-wide: Prior therapy or disease activity may underlie the repertoire differences, whose causes remain undefined. Exclusion removed patients who began nivolumab under 1 year after ASCT. Relapsed/refractory patients reportedly had lower baseline diversity than newly diagnosed patients.

The sequences come from CD4+ T cells from blood, collected at baseline. The rearrangement links TRBV7-3 to TRBJ2-2, with TRBD1 matching over 9 bases. This sequence was found in a human donor with classical Hodgkin lymphoma. The CDR3 region is CASSLNGDRVANTGELFF. CDR3 nucleotides: TGTGCCAGCAGCTTAAATGGGGACAGGGTCGCGAACACCGGGGAGCTGTTTTTT.